This T cell receptor (beta chain) was documented in a study of breast tumors, draining lymph nodes, adjacent tissues. General study findings and limits: Tumor TCR diversity was below lymph nodes but above nontumor tissue.

This clonotype showed up many times. Its specificity is not known. TCRdb reprocessed the multiplex PCR reads via MiXCR and lists one record per CDR3 protein. The repertoire holds about 140,000 distinct CDR3 sequences, approximately 32% seen once, with approximately 2.3% in the top ten. The lymph nodes were axillary draining lymph nodes from breast cancer patients. The sequencing input was axillary lymph node tissue. This sequence was found in a female donor with breast cancer. Some clones in this sample may be carry-over from other donors' samples.

CDR3: CASSPRQAGYNEQFF. CDR3 nucleotide sequence: TGTGCCAGCAGTCCACGACAGGCCGGCTACAATGAGCAGTTCTTC. The chain uses TRBV12-3 or TRBV12-4 and TRBJ2-1; possibly TRBD1 for D (6 bases). V dropped 5 bases and J dropped 3 bases, with 14 bases sitting between them. The CDR3 extends over 15 amino acids.